The present T cell receptor (beta chain) was sequenced within a study of cytomegalovirus exposure and HLA in healthy donors (dated by TCRdb to about 2017). With respect to the entire study: An earlier analysis of about 560 of the donors reported approximately 300 Gb of sequence data and some 110 million unique TCR beta sequences obtained from about 180 million T cells. An early release that covered about 600 HLA-typed donors contained 250 to 350 gigabases of sequencing data and around 85 million unique TCR sequences. Of the 350 to 450 genotyped donors, 81% fell in the genetic ancestry cluster associated with self-reported Caucasian donors. The aim of the study was to test whether cataloging public T cell receptors could identify signatures of past pathogen exposure. The study used immunosequencing to profile the T cell repertoires of hundreds of subjects and linked those repertoires to cytomegalovirus serostatus. In addition to the first cohort of hundreds of subjects, a separate validation cohort of 120 different subjects was used. To predict cytomegalovirus infection status, the study combined high-throughput TCR immunosequencing, statistical association of individual TCRs with disease status, and machine learning. To study patterns of TCR occurrence, a later analysis re-analyzed previously published TCR beta repertoires from under 750 donors and added high-resolution HLA genotyping. The later analysis used no new phenotypic data to find candidate immune exposures, relying instead on TCR beta sequences and their occurrence across donors. To decide whether each TCR beta V gene segment behaved as functional or pseudogenic, an earlier analysis of fewer than 750 of the donors relied on high-throughput TCR beta sequencing. Donor age, sex, ethnicity and CMV serostatus were collected together with the repertoire data. A later genetic analysis took genome-wide SNP genotypes for about three fifths of the roughly 700 donors and used that subset as a discovery cohort. Every repertoire in the discovery cohort had been generated on one and the same sequencing platform. HLA typing covered class I and class II loci at four-digit resolution. Typing coverage differed by locus: A, B, C, DRB1 and DQB1 were typed in roughly 629-640 donors, DQA1 in about 550, DPA1 in 606, and DPB1 in just under 490. Several DR-DQ haplotypes were handled as single units for association and clustering because linkage in the cohort was strong. Among almost 400 genotyped donors of the cohort, an average of approximately 250,000 unique TCR beta nucleotide sequences were sequenced per donor, approximately 20% of them non-productive.

The library was prepared using the immunoSEQ multiplex PCR assay. For the multiplex PCR, a mixture combining 60 forward primers for TCR Vbeta segments and 13 reverse primers for TCR Jbeta segments was used. A multiplex PCR assay on genomic DNA amplified the CDR3 region of rearranged TCR beta genes. The Illumina HiSeq System was used to sequence the amplified TCR beta libraries as 87-base-pair reads. As for the original processing: A later analysis counted around 72 million unique TCR beta chains across the 666 repertoires, and some 12 million of these chains were shared by at least two donors. To remove PCR and sequencing errors, raw reads were error-corrected and collapsed into unique sequences using a nearest-neighbor algorithm that merged closely related sequences. V, D and J gene segments were assigned by aligning CDR3 sequences to IMGT reference sequences. For a sequence to be retained, a match of at least six nucleotides to both a V gene segment and a J gene segment was required. A rearrangement was called productive if the CDR3 had no stop codons and remained in frame with V and J, and every other rearrangement was called non-productive. Following IMGT convention, CDR3 was defined as the stretch from the second conserved V-encoded cysteine up to the conserved J-encoded phenylalanine. Sequences without an unambiguous match to a single V gene segment were excluded from the earlier analysis of almost 600 of the donors. In an earlier analysis of 587 of the donors, a V segment was called functional when productive rearrangements were above 56.7%, and segregating when the standard deviation between donors exceeded 5%. A statistical classification framework was built for diagnosing cytomegalovirus status from the catalog of TCR beta chain sequences. In a later analysis, V and J genes were assigned by comparing TCR nucleotide sequences against IMGT/GENE-DB human TR gene sequences. In a later analysis, CDR3 sequences and most-parsimonious VDJ recombination scenarios were assigned using the TCRdist pipeline. A later analysis defined each TCR beta chain by its CDR3 amino acid sequence plus V-gene family, and excluded reads lacking a unique V-gene family. In a later analysis, some 600 highly shared, low-generation-probability nucleotide sequences were removed to address suspected cross-contamination and a sequencing artifact. For each public chain, a later analysis derived a clonal expansion index from normalized ranks of inferred template counts within each repertoire. A later analysis computed generation probabilities with a VDJ recombination model fitted to out-of-frame rearrangements, and checked the results against IGoR. In a later analysis, TCR-TCR, TCR-HLA and TCR-CMV co-occurrence was scored with hypergeometric tests, and a repertoire-size bias correction was applied to TCR pairs. To estimate false discovery rates, a later analysis permuted the HLA or CMV assignments 20 times. A later analysis grouped co-occurring TCRs with DBSCAN, adding TCRdist sequence similarity when clustering within HLA-allele-positive subsets. Co-occurrence clustering excluded repertoires with fewer than 30,000 or more than 120,000 public chains, plus five with anomalous nucleotide sharing. TCRdb took this table from immuneACCESS and kept in-frame rearrangements with V and J called. Such tables lack part of the clones; where checked against another copy, unresolved V genes explain under half of the gap, and the rest is unexplained. For V, J and clone size, that table is used; D and trimming come from the DNA. The sample has some 81,000 clones on record, around 70% of them singletons. 15% to 20% of the sample is held by the ten biggest clonotypes.

As concerns this clone: The target of this receptor is not known. Base qualities are not provided; no much larger clone lies one nucleotide away.

General findings and caveats noted by the study authors: In vitro tests confirmed that a few of the cytomegalovirus-associated TCR beta chains recognize cytomegalovirus antigens. Correlated functional status among segregating V segments might be attributable to linkage disequilibrium, but an unknown experimental factor could not be ruled out. This cohort had only TCR beta chains sequenced, and the lack of alpha or paired-chain data limited which features could be detected. The classifier was reported to diagnose cytomegalovirus status with high specificity and sensitivity in both the original cohort and the validation cohort. In a later analysis, HLA-associated TCR beta chains showed more clonal expansion and lower generation probabilities than non-associated chains that were equally common. Roughly uniform sequencing depth across donors was assumed in presence/absence analyses, although this assumption may not hold. Most CMV-associated TCR beta chains appeared to be HLA-restricted in a later analysis, and the HLA associations seemed to be driven largely by CMV exposure. Assigning TCR associations to individual alleles was difficult when HLA alleles, especially DR and DQ, strongly co-occurred. A later analysis associated about 17,000 TCR beta sequences with specific HLA alleles at a false discovery rate of 0.05. The study gave a list of under 200 TCR beta chains associated with cytomegalovirus. Because HLA typing was unavailable for some donors at each locus, only the typed subset was used in association tests. Some IMGT-functional V segments, including TRBV6-2 and TRBV6-3, could not be distinguished by the 87-base-pair reads and were therefore excluded. In a later analysis, several top co-occurrence clusters were reported to appear linked to parvovirus B19, influenza, CMV and Epstein-Barr virus. In a later genetic analysis, a missense DCLRE1C variant was associated with V-gene and J-gene trimming of TCR beta chains, and the association was replicated in an independent cohort. A further reported finding was that TCR beta sequences accurately predicted the HLA-A and HLA-B alleles for most subjects in the first cohort. In a later analysis, the rate of TCR association differed among HLA loci, with DRB1 alleles having the most associated TCRs and HLA-C alleles having the fewest. Broadly in line with IMGT annotations, most TCR beta V segments showed up in productive rearrangements about 87% or about 30% of the time in an earlier analysis of several hundred of the donors. Most TCR sequences were seen in very few donors, while some public TCRs were found in many individuals. A cluster of highly shared sequence variants was judged likely to represent a technical artifact of the sequencing pipeline. Compared with the roughly 720-donor mean, donors in an Asian-associated ancestry cluster had fewer N-insertions in productive TCRs, according to a later genetic analysis. Because counts were too low, some 16 rarely observed V segments, including chromosome 9 orphons, were excluded from the earlier analysis of roughly 580 of the donors. The only immune exposure information available for the cohort was CMV serostatus. The authors suggested that the approach could potentially be generalized to other disease states and immunological phenotypes.

The cohort was made up of 500 to 800 healthy bone marrow donors. At the time of sampling, every cohort member was nominally healthy, though immune exposures that went unrecorded were likely present. The donor was CMV seropositive and belonged to the group of more than 250 seropositive cohort members. Every donor gave a peripheral blood sample, and the peripheral blood mononuclear cells from that sample were used for TCR beta sequencing. Genomic DNA extraction from the blood cell samples was performed with the Qiagen DNeasy Blood Extraction Kit. The CDR3 numbers 14 residues from cysteine through phenylalanine. Only the CDR3 part of the read is kept: 42 bases, read in frame from the first base. CDR1 SGHRS and CDR2 YFSETQ are derived from the germline V gene. V lost 4 bases and J lost 14 bases, and the count of bases not matched to a germline gene is 13.

The sample was PBMCs. Recombination linked TRBV5-1 to TRBJ2-3, and 10 bases in between align with TRBD2. The TCR sequence derives from a woman aged 40 to 50 in good health and CMV-seropositive. For the CDR3, the sequence is CASSASSGSPFRYF. The sequenced DNA is TGCGCCAGCAGCGCGTCTAGCGGGAGTCCCTTCAGGTATTTT. The CDR3 plus the reference TRBV5-1 and TRBJ2-3 genes for the other parts give the full variable domain: KAGVTQTPRYLIKTRGQQVTLSCSPISGHRSVSWYQQTPGQGLQFLFEYFSETQRNKGNFPGRFSGRQFSNSRSEMNVSTLELGDSALYLCASSASSGSPFRYFGPGTRLTVL.